Following are 4 T cell receptor beta chains from one sample sequenced in a study of PD-1 blockade in classical Hodgkin lymphoma. Profiling relied on immunoSEQ multiplex PCR, and the TCRdb table lists in-frame clones only, not all of them. Here the sample spans 90,000 to 95,000 clones, 80% to 90% being singletons. Each patient's relapse followed autologous stem cell transplantation, and brentuximab vedotin exposure varied. The sample was peripheral blood mononuclear cells (PBMCs), taken before the second cycle of nivolumab. The source is a human donor with classical Hodgkin lymphoma.

The chain recombines TRBV19 with TRBJ2-3, with TRBD1 matching over 10 bases. This CDR3 has 17 residues. Germline CDR1 is LNHDA and CDR2 is SQIVND (reference sequence). V was clipped by 5 bases and J by 0 bases; unmatched bases: 8. CDR3 in DNA: TGTGCCAGTAGTTCGGGACAGGGGACTTCTAGCACAGATACGCAGTATTTT. It translates to CASSSGQGTSSTDTQYF.

This chain links TRBV28 with TRBJ2-7, with a possible D match to TRBD1 (6 bases). Germline CDR1 and CDR2: MDHEN and SYDVKM. The CDR3 is 15 residues long. Trimming removed 5 bases at V and 2 bases at J, with 16 bases between. The CDR3 loop reads CASSENRDKPYEQYF. For the CDR3, the DNA is TGTGCCAGCAGTGAAAACCGGGACAAACCCTACGAGCAGTACTTC. Together with reference TRBV28 and TRBJ2-7, the CDR3 gives the full variable domain: DVKVTQSSRYLVKRTGEKVFLECVQDMDHENMFWYRQDPGLGLRLIYFSYDVKMKEKGDIPEGYSVSREKKERFSLILESASTNQTSMYLCASSENRDKPYEQYFGPGTRLTVT.

This chain joins TRBV29-1 and TRBJ2-7; 9 bases map to TRBD1. The CDR3 is made up of 13 amino acids. Trimming at V came to 7 bases and at J to 3 bases, leaving 7 bases not matched to a gene. CDR1 and CDR2 from the germline V gene are SQVTM and ANQGSEA. The CDR3 region has the DNA TGCAGCGCCTCACAGGGGGCAGGCTACGAGCAGTACTTC. Translating gives CSASQGAGYEQYF.

The chain has TRBV10-3 and TRBJ2-5; tentative D call: TRBD2 (6 bases). The germline gives CDR1 ENHRY, CDR2 SYGVKD. Trimming shortened V by 6 bases and J by 2 bases, and 16 bases separated the two germline ends. CDR3 length: 15 residues. The CDR3 DNA reads TGTGCCATCAGAGTCTACGGTAGCGGTCAAGAGACCCAGTACTTC. This sequence encodes CAIRVYGSGQETQYF.